The rows below give T cell receptor beta chains drawn from one sample of a study of siplizumab effects on memory and regulatory T cells. Here immunoSEQ multiplex PCR was the method, and the copy in TCRdb shows in-frame clones only, minus some. The top ten clones hold roughly 2.7% of a sample with 80,000 to 130,000 clones, more than 85% of them seen once. Sequencing was performed on CD4+ T cells sorted from blood. These TCRs come from a human donor in good health. Some clones in this sample may be carry-over from other donors' samples. Each CDR3 is given with its conserved first and last residue. The D gene is left open where the match is weak. Clone size is shown for a subset of rows, as once, few, many or a class of expanded clone.

D gene: NA; clone size: NA; V gene: TRBV28; J gene: TRBJ2-7; CDR3 DNA: TGTGCCAGTTCCCCGGGGCGTCGGGCCGAGCAGTACTTC; CDR3 protein: CASSPGRRAEQYF
D gene: NA; clone size: NA; V gene: TRBV11-2; J gene: TRBJ2-3; CDR3 DNA: TGTGCCAGCAGCTTAGCGGGGTCTGATACGCAGTATTTT; CDR3 protein: CASSLAGSDTQYF
D gene: TRBD2; clone size: NA; V gene: TRBV19; J gene: TRBJ2-4; CDR3 DNA: TGTGCCAGTAGTATTTTAGGGAGGGAAACCCTAGCCAAAAACATTCAGTACTTC; CDR3 protein: CASSILGRETLAKNIQYF
D gene: TRBD2; clone size: NA; V gene: TRBV2; J gene: TRBJ2-4; CDR3 DNA: TGTGCCAGCAGTACAATAGCGGGAGGGCCTAATGGGGCCAAAAACATTCAGTACTTC; CDR3 protein: CASSTIAGGPNGAKNIQYF
D gene: TRBD1; clone size: NA; V gene: TRBV6-1; J gene: TRBJ1-2; CDR3 DNA: TGTGCCAGCAGTGAGGACAGGGATGCCGGCTACACCTTC; CDR3 protein: CASSEDRDAGYTF
D gene: NA; clone size: NA; V gene: TRBV2; J gene: TRBJ2-1; CDR3 DNA: TGTGCCAGCAGTGCGGGCAGGGGGGTGGTCTTC; CDR3 protein: CASSAGRGVVF
D gene: NA; clone size: NA; V gene: TRBV6-5; J gene: TRBJ1-2; CDR3 DNA: TGTGCCAGCAGTTCGGGACTGAGGGCGGAGGGCTACACCTTC; CDR3 protein: CASSSGLRAEGYTF
D gene: NA; clone size: NA; V gene: TRBV30; J gene: TRBJ2-5; CDR3 DNA: TGTGCCTGGAGTCGGGTACCAGGGCGAGAGACCCAGTACTTC; CDR3 protein: CAWSRVPGRETQYF
D gene: NA; clone size: NA; V gene: TRBV11-2; J gene: TRBJ2-3; CDR3 DNA: TGTGCCAGCAGCTTAGGACCAGGAGGGACAGATACGCAGTATTTT; CDR3 protein: CASSLGPGGTDTQYF
D gene: NA; clone size: NA; V gene: TRBV19; J gene: TRBJ2-1; CDR3 DNA: TGTGCCAGTAGTATTCTTGGCGGGGTCTCCTACAATGAGCAGTTCTTC; CDR3 protein: CASSILGGVSYNEQFF
D gene: TRBD1; clone size: NA; V gene: TRBV28; J gene: TRBJ2-7; CDR3 DNA: TGTGCCAGCAGCGAACAGGGACAGGGGGATTACGAGCAGTACTTC; CDR3 protein: CASSEQGQGDYEQYF
D gene: NA; clone size: NA; V gene: TRBV6-1; J gene: TRBJ2-3; CDR3 DNA: TGTGCCAGCAGTGCTCAACTAGCAGCAGATACGCAGTATTTT; CDR3 protein: CASSAQLAADTQYF
D gene: TRBD2; clone size: NA; V gene: TRBV11-3; J gene: TRBJ2-3; CDR3 DNA: TGTGCCAGCAGCTCTTCGACTAGCGGTGAGGTCTTAACAGATACGCAGTATTTT; CDR3 protein: CASSSSTSGEVLTDTQYF
D gene: TRBD1; clone size: NA; V gene: TRBV5-4; J gene: TRBJ2-7; CDR3 DNA: TGTGCCAGCAGCTCCGGGACAGGGGTTTACGAGCAGTACTTC; CDR3 protein: CASSSGTGVYEQYF
D gene: NA; clone size: NA; V gene: TRBV21-1; J gene: TRBJ2-7; CDR3 DNA: TGTGCCAGCAGCTCCCGTGTCGGGGTACGACCCTACGAGCAGTACTTC; CDR3 protein: CASSSRVGVRPYEQYF
D gene: TRBD2; clone size: few; V gene: TRBV4-1; J gene: TRBJ2-7; CDR3 DNA: TGCGCCAGCAGCCAACTAGGTCTAGCGGGAGCTAAATACGAGCAGTACTTC; CDR3 protein: CASSQLGLAGAKYEQYF
D gene: NA; clone size: few; V gene: TRBV28; J gene: TRBJ1-1; CDR3 DNA: TGTGCCAGCACCAGGTCCAGTTCGGTCGCTGAAGCTTTCTTT; CDR3 protein: CASTRSSSVAEAFF
D gene: NA; clone size: NA; V gene: TRBV28; J gene: TRBJ2-6; CDR3 DNA: TGTGCCAGCATGCGCTGGGGCGACTCTGGGGCCAACGTCCTGACTTTC; CDR3 protein: CASMRWGDSGANVLTF
D gene: TRBD2; clone size: NA; V gene: TRBV10-1; J gene: TRBJ2-4; CDR3 DNA: TGCGCCTTCGAGCGGGACCGGAAGAACATTCAGTACTTC; CDR3 protein: CAFERDRKNIQYF
D gene: NA; clone size: NA; V gene: TRBV5-4; J gene: TRBJ1-5; CDR3 DNA: TGTGCCAGCAGCCAGGATGATCAGCCCCAGCATTTT; CDR3 protein: CASSQDDQPQHF
D gene: NA; clone size: NA; V gene: TRBV19; J gene: TRBJ1-1; CDR3 DNA: TGTGCCAGTATGTTGGGGGGGAACACTGAAGCTTTCTTT; CDR3 protein: CASMLGGNTEAFF
D gene: TRBD1; clone size: NA; V gene: TRBV5-6; J gene: TRBJ2-2; CDR3 DNA: TGTGCCAGCAGGAGGACAGGGATGCAGGAGGAGCTGTTTTTT; CDR3 protein: CASRRTGMQEELFF
D gene: NA; clone size: NA; V gene: TRBV5-4; J gene: TRBJ2-4; CDR3 DNA: TGTGCCAGCAGCCGCGGGGACTCTCAGTACTTC; CDR3 protein: CASSRGDSQYF
D gene: NA; clone size: NA; V gene: TRBV19; J gene: TRBJ2-5; CDR3 DNA: TGTGCCAGTAGTATGACCCAGGGGGGCACCCAGTACTTC; CDR3 protein: CASSMTQGGTQYF
D gene: NA; clone size: NA; V gene: TRBV6-1; J gene: TRBJ2-7; CDR3 DNA: TGTGCCAGCCGTGAAGAGGAGAGCTCCTACGAGCAGTACTTC; CDR3 protein: CASREEESSYEQYF
D gene: NA; clone size: NA; V gene: TRBV7-9; J gene: TRBJ2-2; CDR3 DNA: TGTGCCAGCAGCCCAAGGGGTACGGGGGAGCTGTTTTTT; CDR3 protein: CASSPRGTGELFF
D gene: TRBD1; clone size: NA; V gene: TRBV6-1; J gene: TRBJ1-2; CDR3 DNA: TGTGCCAGCAGCCTACAGGGGGCAAATAACTATGGCTACACCTTC; CDR3 protein: CASSLQGANNYGYTF
D gene: NA; clone size: once; V gene: TRBV5-1; J gene: TRBJ1-2; CDR3 DNA: TGCGCCAGCGCACAATCAGGGCGGGACTATGGCTACACCTTC; CDR3 protein: CASAQSGRDYGYTF
D gene: TRBD2; clone size: once; V gene: TRBV6-5; J gene: TRBJ2-7; CDR3 DNA: TGTGCCAGCAGCCCGCGGGAGGTCCTAGCCTACGAGCAGTACTTC; CDR3 protein: CASSPREVLAYEQYF
D gene: TRBD1; clone size: NA; V gene: TRBV7-2; J gene: TRBJ2-1; CDR3 DNA: TGTGCCAGCAGCTTAGTAGTAGGACAGGGTTACAATGAGCAGTTCTTC; CDR3 protein: CASSLVVGQGYNEQFF
D gene: NA; clone size: NA; V gene: TRBV2; J gene: TRBJ2-3; CDR3 DNA: TGTGCCAGCAGTCGACAAACAGATACGCAGTATTTT; CDR3 protein: CASSRQTDTQYF
D gene: NA; clone size: few; V gene: TRBV25-1; J gene: TRBJ1-1; CDR3 DNA: TGTGCCAGCAGAGGGGAAGAGACACGGGAAGCTTTCTTT; CDR3 protein: CASRGEETREAFF
D gene: TRBD1; clone size: once; V gene: TRBV28; J gene: TRBJ1-4; CDR3 DNA: TGTGCCAGCACACCCCGGACAGGGAATGAAAAACTGTTTTTT; CDR3 protein: CASTPRTGNEKLFF
D gene: TRBD2; clone size: NA; V gene: TRBV5-1; J gene: TRBJ2-1; CDR3 DNA: TGCGCCAGCAGCCAGGGACTAGCGGGAGGGCCGATTTTGAATGAGCAGTTCTTC; CDR3 protein: CASSQGLAGGPILNEQFF
D gene: NA; clone size: NA; V gene: TRBV6-5; J gene: TRBJ2-5; CDR3 DNA: TGTGCCAGCAGGAATACGATTTATCTATGGGAGACCCAGTACTTC; CDR3 protein: CASRNTIYLWETQYF
D gene: NA; clone size: NA; V gene: TRBV2; J gene: TRBJ1-1; CDR3 DNA: TGTGCCAGCGGGCCGACGTGGAACACTGAAGCTTTCTTT; CDR3 protein: CASGPTWNTEAFF
D gene: NA; clone size: NA; V gene: TRBV28; J gene: TRBJ2-1; CDR3 DNA: TGTGCCAGCGGAAACGGGAGAAGCTCCTACAATGAGCAGTTCTTC; CDR3 protein: CASGNGRSSYNEQFF
D gene: TRBD1; clone size: NA; V gene: TRBV19; J gene: TRBJ1-4; CDR3 DNA: TGTGCCAGTAGTATGACAGGGGAGAATGAAAAACTGTTTTTT; CDR3 protein: CASSMTGENEKLFF
D gene: NA; clone size: NA; V gene: TRBV19; J gene: TRBJ2-7; CDR3 DNA: TGTGCCAGTAGCCCGAACCGGGACGGAGGAGTTGGATACTTC; CDR3 protein: CASSPNRDGGVGYF
D gene: TRBD1; clone size: NA; V gene: TRBV5-4; J gene: TRBJ1-2; CDR3 DNA: TGTGCCAGCAGCTTAGCCCGGACAGGGGCCTACTATGGCTACACCTTC; CDR3 protein: CASSLARTGAYYGYTF
D gene: TRBD1; clone size: NA; V gene: TRBV28; J gene: TRBJ2-7; CDR3 DNA: TGTGCCAGCAGCTATTCAGGGGGCGGGATTATCTACGAGCAGTACTTC; CDR3 protein: CASSYSGGGIIYEQYF
D gene: NA; clone size: NA; V gene: TRBV18; J gene: TRBJ1-1; CDR3 DNA: TGTGCCAGCTCCCGGGATACAGCGAACACTGAAGCTTTCTTT; CDR3 protein: CASSRDTANTEAFF
D gene: NA; clone size: NA; V gene: TRBV6-1; J gene: TRBJ1-2; CDR3 DNA: TGTGCCAGCAGTCGAGGTCAGGCCAACTATGGCTACACCTTC; CDR3 protein: CASSRGQANYGYTF
D gene: NA; clone size: NA; V gene: TRBV11-3; J gene: TRBJ2-5; CDR3 DNA: TGTGCCAGCAGCTTAGGGGCGTCACGGCGTGAGACCCAGTACTTC; CDR3 protein: CASSLGASRRETQYF
D gene: TRBD1; clone size: NA; V gene: TRBV18; J gene: TRBJ2-2; CDR3 DNA: TGTGCCAGCTCACCAAGATTAGGTGACAGGGTCACCGGGGAGCTGTTTTTT; CDR3 protein: CASSPRLGDRVTGELFF
D gene: NA; clone size: NA; V gene: TRBV6-6; J gene: TRBJ2-7; CDR3 DNA: TGTGCCAGCAGGCAAGGGAAAAACAGTGACTCCTACGAGCAGTACTTC; CDR3 protein: CASRQGKNSDSYEQYF
D gene: TRBD1; clone size: NA; V gene: TRBV11-3; J gene: TRBJ1-1; CDR3 DNA: TGTGCCAGCAGCTCAGCCGAAATGGGACAGCAGAACACTGAAGCTTTCTTT; CDR3 protein: CASSSAEMGQQNTEAFF